This T cell receptor beta chain came from a study of PD-1 blockade in classical Hodgkin lymphoma. The data were produced by immunoSEQ multiplex PCR, yet TCRdb's version contains in-frame clones alone and is incomplete. The profile shows 20,000 to 25,000 clones, over 65% of them singletons. Germline loops: CDR1 LNHDA, CDR2 SQIVND (reference sequence). CDR3 length: 13 residues. Trimming cost V 5 bases and J 5 bases, with 10 bases left between them. All patients relapsed after autologous stem cell transplantation, and brentuximab vedotin exposure varied. Reported best responses ranged across complete response, partial response or progressive disease. The sample holds one count of this clone. The antigen remains unidentified. Findings of the study overall: Diversity similar to that of newly diagnosed patients was seen at baseline in complete responders. Nivolumab starters within 1 year of ASCT were excluded. Healthy donors reportedly exceeded newly diagnosed patients in baseline TCR diversity.

This chain uses TRBV19 with TRBJ1-5, with D uncertain. Sequenced material: peripheral blood mononuclear cells (PBMCs), taken before the second cycle of nivolumab. This sequence originates from a human donor with classical Hodgkin lymphoma. The CDR3 coding sequence is TGTGCCAGTAGTTTTGGACGGGATCAGCCCCAGCATTTT. As protein: CASSFGRDQPQHF. The full variable domain, rest sourced from reference TRBV19 and TRBJ1-5, is DGGITQSPKYLFRKEGQNVTLSCEQNLNHDAMYWYRQDPGQGLRLIYYSQIVNDFQKGDIAEGYSVSREKKESFPLTVTSAQKNPTAFYLCASSFGRDQPQHFGDGTRLSIL.